The 20 T cell receptor beta chains below all came from one sample that was sequenced in a study of response to subunit inactivated influenza vaccine. From the RT-PCR reads, TCRdb called clonotypes with MiXCR, one entry per CDR3 protein. The table has about 480,000 distinct CDR3 sequences, roughly 9.7% seen once. The material sequenced was PBMCs from blood, taken more than 35 days after vaccination. Source of these receptors: a man aged 50-60 years who received an inactivated influenza vaccine.

V is TRBV4-1 and J is TRBJ2-7; a weak D match, TRBD1 (5 bases). The CDR3 runs 16 residues. Germline CDR1 and CDR2: MGHRA and YSYEKL. Between the trimmed V and J ends, which lost 1 base and 0 bases, there was a span of 13 bases. In nucleotides, the CDR3 is TGCGCCAGCAGCCAAGGCCGGGCAAGGGGCTCCTACGAGCAGTACTTC. Its protein is CASSQGRARGSYEQYF.

The sample holds many counts of this clonotype. The V gene is TRBV15, the J gene TRBJ2-2; D possibly matches TRBD1 or TRBD2 (5 bases each). The CDR3 runs to 16 residues. Germline V gene sequence: CDR1 LNHNV, CDR2 YYDKDF (reference sequence). The V and J ends lost 3 bases and 4 bases respectively, with 15 bases between them. The CDR3 sequence: CATSRDTLGSTGELFF. In nucleotides, the CDR3 is TGTGCCACCAGCAGGGACACCCTAGGGAGCACCGGGGAGCTGTTTTTT. The full variable domain, completed using reference TRBV15 and TRBJ2-2, is DAMVIQNPRYQVTQFGKPVTLSCSQTLNHNVMYWYQQKSSQAPKLLFHYYDKDFNNEADTPDNFQSRRPNTSFCFLDIRSPGLGDTAMYLCATSRDTLGSTGELFFGEGSRLTVL.

In this sample, this clonotype turned up a few times. V is TRBV7-9 and J is TRBJ2-3; tentatively, D is TRBD1 (6 bases). CDR3 length: 15 residues. From germline, CDR1 is SEHNR and CDR2 FQNEAQ (reference sequence). V was shortened by 6 bases and J by 6 bases, with 19 bases between the two germline ends. The CDR3 here is CASSRRWGLGDTQYF. The CDR3 DNA reads as TGTGCCAGCAGTCGGCGGTGGGGGCTGGGGGATACGCAGTATTTT.

The V and J genes are TRBV3-1 and TRBJ2-5; D is perhaps TRBD1 (5 bases). Trimming removed 3 bases at V and 0 bases at J, with 8 bases between. Per the germline V gene, CDR1 is LGHDT and CDR2 is YNNKEL (reference sequence). This CDR3 comprises 14 residues. In DNA, the CDR3 is TGTGCCAGCAGCCACCCAGGGTACCAAGAGACCCAGTACTTC. Translating gives CASSHPGYQETQYF.

The rearrangement joins TRBV9 to TRBJ2-1; D is unresolved. The CDR3 sequence is 15 residues long. CDR1 is SGDLS and CDR2 is YYNGEE in the germline V gene. V was shortened by 0 bases and J by 3 bases, with 10 bases between the two germline ends. The CDR3 nucleotides are TGTGCCAGCAGCGTAGCACTGGGCAGCTACAATGAGCAGTTCTTC. This gives the protein CASSVALGSYNEQFF.

This clonotype appeared many times. The rearrangement joins TRBV7-2 to TRBJ2-5; 11 bases are shared with TRBD2. From germline, CDR1 is SGHTA and CDR2 FQGNSA. The CDR3 is 17 residues long. V lost 5 bases to trimming and J lost 4 bases; unmatched junction nucleotides: 12. The DNA of the CDR3 is TGTGCCAGCAGCCGAACTAGCGGGGGAACCGGGTTAGAGACCCAGTACTTC. It translates to CASSRTSGGTGLETQYF. The variable domain in full, completed from reference TRBV7-2 and TRBJ2-5, reads GAGVSQSPSNKVTEKGKDVELRCDPISGHTALYWYRQSLGQGLEFLIYFQGNSAPDKSGLPSDRFSAERTGGSVSTLTIQRTQQEDSAVYLCASSRTSGGTGLETQYFGPGTRLLVL.

This clonotype was counted at least ten times. The chain employs TRBV24-1 and TRBJ1-5; D possibly corresponds to TRBD1 (5 bases). With 7 bases removed from V and 2 bases from J, the gap between germline ends came to 14 bases. The CDR3 is 15 amino acids. Germline CDR1 KGHDR, CDR2 SFDVKD. CDR3 protein: CATRPGGVGNQPQHF. The CDR3 DNA follows: TGTGCCACCAGACCCGGGGGAGTGGGCAATCAGCCCCAGCATTTT.

This clonotype was found many times. V and J are TRBV12-3 or TRBV12-4 and TRBJ1-3; 7 bases line up with TRBD1. The V and J ends lost 8 bases and 8 bases, in that order; junction bases with no gene match: 3. The CDR3 contains 11 residues. Written as DNA, the CDR3 is TGTGCCAGCCACAGGGGACACACCATATATTTT. As protein: CASHRGHTIYF.

The rearrangement joins TRBV4-2 to TRBJ2-5, with 7 positions matching TRBD2. Germline V CDR1 and CDR2: LGHNA, YNFKEQ. This CDR3 is built from 13 residues. V was pared by 10 bases and J by 2 bases, with 7 bases of the junction left unmatched. CDR3 amino acids: CATSTSPQETQYF. In DNA, the CDR3 is TGTGCCACTTCGACTAGCCCACAAGAGACCCAGTACTTC.

This clonotype was counted only a few times. This rearrangement joins TRBV20-1 to TRBJ1-2, with TRBD1 matching over 7 bases. The CDR3 has 13 residues. Per the germline V gene, CDR1 is DFQATT and CDR2 is SNEGSKA (reference sequence). Unmatched junction bases numbered 11, after V lost 5 bases and J lost 8 bases. This CDR3 is CSALISGGGGYTF. CDR3 coding DNA: TGCAGTGCTCTAATCTCAGGGGGAGGGGGCTACACCTTC.

This clonotype was observed at least ten times. This rearrangement joins TRBV12-3 or TRBV12-4 to TRBJ2-1; no reliable D call. With 2 bases removed from V and 4 bases from J, the gap between germline ends came to 6 bases. CDR3 length: 13 amino acids. Here the CDR3 DNA reads TGTGCCAGCAGTTTACAGGCTTACAATGAGCAGTTCTTC. The encoded protein is CASSLQAYNEQFF.

The CDR3 reads CASSFARAGYTF. As DNA, the CDR3 is TGTGCCAGCAGTTTCGCCAGGGCTGGCTACACCTTC. This chain uses TRBV12-3 or TRBV12-4 with TRBJ1-2, with TRBD1 as a possible D gene (5 bases). The ends were cut back, 3 bases at V and 7 bases at J, with 9 bases in the middle. The CDR3 is 12 amino acids.

The sample holds a few counts of this clonotype. The V call is TRBV11-2, the J call TRBJ2-6, with a tentative D call TRBD2 (5 bases). Trimming pared 1 base from V and 2 bases from J, leaving 15 bases between. The CDR3 loop spans 18 amino acids. The germline CDR1 and CDR2 sequences are SGHAT and FQNNGV. For the CDR3, the DNA is TGTGCCAGCAGCTTAGTCAGAGTTTGGGAGACTGGGGCCAACGTCCTGACTTTC. Translated, it gives CASSLVRVWETGANVLTF.

The chain uses TRBV10-3 and TRBJ1-5; 7 bases agree with TRBD1. J lost 1 base, V lost 10 bases, and 4 bases had no gene match. The CDR3 runs to 13 residues. Germline V gene lookup returns CDR1 ENHRY and CDR2 SYGVKD. The CDR3 loop reads CATWTGSNQPQHF. The CDR3 nucleotides read TGTGCCACCTGGACAGGCAGCAATCAGCCCCAGCATTTT.

The V gene is TRBV12-3 or TRBV12-4, the J gene TRBJ2-1; 11 nucleotides match TRBD2. The CDR3 contains 15 residues. With 5 bases clipped from V and 6 bases from J, the junction kept 6 bases outside the gene matches. CDR3 residues: CASSTASGRINEQFF. The DNA for the CDR3 is TGTGCCAGCAGTACCGCTAGCGGGAGGATCAATGAGCAGTTCTTC.

This clonotype came up many times. This rearrangement joins TRBV10-3 to TRBJ2-3, with D uncertain. This CDR3 has 14 residues. CDR1 and CDR2 from the germline V gene are ENHRY and SYGVKD. Trimming stripped 4 bases from V and 0 bases from J, with 8 bases between. CDR3 DNA sequence: TGTGCCATCAGTGCCCAAGCTAGCACAGATACGCAGTATTTT. The encoded protein is CAISAQASTDTQYF.

The chain joins TRBV4-1 to TRBJ2-1; 8 bases map to TRBD2. V lost 1 base and J lost 9; bases outside the gene matches: 8. Germline V gene lookup returns CDR1 MGHRA and CDR2 YSYEKL. The length of the CDR3 is 15 residues. The CDR3 region is CASSQVREGRPEQFF. DNA for the CDR3: TGCGCCAGCAGCCAAGTACGGGAGGGCCGTCCTGAGCAGTTCTTC.

V gene TRBV20-1 combines with J gene TRBJ2-7, with D unclear. CDR3 length: 12 residues. Trimming removed 5 bases at V and 4 bases at J, with 12 bases between. From germline, CDR1 is DFQATT and CDR2 SNEGSKA (reference sequence). CDR3 sequence: CSAAKIGYEQYF. The CDR3 DNA reads as TGCAGTGCTGCCAAAATTGGTTACGAGCAGTACTTC.

This clonotype has only a few counts. The J gene is TRBJ2-1, the V gene TRBV5-6; D is possibly TRBD1 (6 bases). The germline V gene has CDR1 SGHDT and CDR2 YYEEEE. V lost 5 bases and J lost 8, with 20 bases in between. The CDR3 is 15 residues long. CDR3 protein: CASSPPPGQLHEQFF. In nucleotides, the CDR3 is TGTGCCAGCAGTCCCCCCCCGGGACAACTCCATGAGCAGTTCTTC. The full variable domain, its missing parts supplied by reference TRBV5-6 and TRBJ2-1, is DAGVTQSPTHLIKTRGQQVTLRCSPKSGHDTVSWYQQALGQGPQFIFQYYEEEERQRGNFPDRFSGHQFPNYSSELNVNALLLGDSALYLCASSPPPGQLHEQFFGPGTRLTVL.

This clonotype was detected ten times or more. This chain uses TRBV6-5 with TRBJ2-1; possible D gene TRBD1, 6 bases. The V and J ends lost 4 bases and 10 bases respectively, with 20 bases between them. CDR1 and CDR2 from the germline V gene are MNHEY and SVGAGI. This CDR3 has 15 amino acids. The CDR3 bases are TGTGCCAGCAGTTTTCTCCCGACAGGAAAACAGGAGCAGTTCTTC. Protein: CASSFLPTGKQEQFF.